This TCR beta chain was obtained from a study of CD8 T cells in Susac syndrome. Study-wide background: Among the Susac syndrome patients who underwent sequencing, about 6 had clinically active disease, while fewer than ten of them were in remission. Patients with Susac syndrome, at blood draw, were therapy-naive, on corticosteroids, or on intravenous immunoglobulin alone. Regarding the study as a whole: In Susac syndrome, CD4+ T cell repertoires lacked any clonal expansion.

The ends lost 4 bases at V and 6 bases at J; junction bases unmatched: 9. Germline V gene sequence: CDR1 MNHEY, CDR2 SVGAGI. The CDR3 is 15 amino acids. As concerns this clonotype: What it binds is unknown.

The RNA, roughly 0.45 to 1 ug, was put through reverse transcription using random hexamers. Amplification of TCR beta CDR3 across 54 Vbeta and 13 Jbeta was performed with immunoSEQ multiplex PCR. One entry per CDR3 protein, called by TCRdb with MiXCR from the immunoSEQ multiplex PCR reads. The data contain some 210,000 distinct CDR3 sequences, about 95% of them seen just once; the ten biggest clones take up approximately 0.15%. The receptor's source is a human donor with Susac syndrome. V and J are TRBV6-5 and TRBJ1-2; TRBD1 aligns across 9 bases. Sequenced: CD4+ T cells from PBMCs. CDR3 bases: TGTGCCAGCAGTTTCGTCGGCGACAGGGGGAATGGCTACACCTTC. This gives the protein CASSFVGDRGNGYTF.